The sequence of this TCR beta chain was determined in a study of metastatic and nonmetastatic thyroid tumors (TCRdb year 2020). The study in broad terms: Repertoires were compared across peripheral blood and tumor or nodule tissue samples from malignant and benign thyroid patients.

Ten or more counts support this clone. Its recognized antigen is unknown. Base quality data are lacking; no much larger clone is found one base away. Receptor amplification or capture employed PCR. Sequencing was carried out with an Illumina HiSeq 4000. The TCR beta-chain CDR3 region of each patient was profiled by high-throughput sequencing. The study's own analysis went as follows. A classifier to discriminate distant-metastatic papillary thyroid cancer patients was built from CDR3 differences across clinicopathological groups. The Shannon index was used to measure repertoire diversity, and the Morisita-Horn index was used to measure how similar tumor and blood repertoires were. TCRdb trimmed public reads at Q25 via fastp, called clones via MiXCR and kept in-frame beta chains. The V and J calls come from TCRdb's annotation, not from the publication. For this sample there are some 34,000 clones; around 21% appear just once. The ten largest account for around a sixth of the sample.

Trimming at the junction amounts to 4 bases on V and 7 bases on J, and the germline ends lie 11 bases apart. Looking up the germline V gene (reference sequence) yields CDR1 DFQATT and CDR2 SNEGSKA. Measured from the cysteine to the phenylalanine, the CDR3 is 12 residues long. Left in the record is the CDR3 DNA by itself, 36 bases read in frame from the first base. General conclusions and limits of the study: In both blood and tumor samples, malignant tumors were reported to have significantly higher TCR beta diversity than benign nodules.

No treatment had been received by any patient before thyroid surgery. Patient clinical samples collected from about 2011 to 2018 were retrospectively analysed using T-cell receptor beta sequencing. The V and J genes are TRBV20-1 and TRBJ2-4, with no reliable assignment of the D segment. The TCR originated in a female donor with papillary thyroid cancer or a benign thyroid nodule (not recorded which). Some clones in this sample may be carry-over from other donors' samples. The material sequenced was blood. The DNA sequence is TGCAGTGCTACTTTACAAGAGAACATTCAGTACTTC. Its translation is CSATLQENIQYF.